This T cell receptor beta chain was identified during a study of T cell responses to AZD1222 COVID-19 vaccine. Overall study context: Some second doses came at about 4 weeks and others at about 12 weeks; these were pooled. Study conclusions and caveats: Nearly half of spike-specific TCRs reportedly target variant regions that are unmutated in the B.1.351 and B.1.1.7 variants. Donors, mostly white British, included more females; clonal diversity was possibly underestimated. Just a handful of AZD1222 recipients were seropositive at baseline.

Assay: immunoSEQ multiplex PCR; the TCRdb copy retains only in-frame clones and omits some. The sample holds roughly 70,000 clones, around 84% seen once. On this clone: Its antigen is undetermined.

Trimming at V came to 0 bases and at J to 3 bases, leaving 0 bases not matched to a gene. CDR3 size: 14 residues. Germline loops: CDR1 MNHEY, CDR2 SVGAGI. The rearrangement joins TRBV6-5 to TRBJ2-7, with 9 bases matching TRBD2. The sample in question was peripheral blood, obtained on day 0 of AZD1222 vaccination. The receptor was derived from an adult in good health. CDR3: CASSYSSGGYEQYF. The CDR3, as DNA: TGTGCCAGCAGTTACTCTAGCGGGGGCTACGAGCAGTACTTC.